Following are 5 T cell receptor beta chains from one sample sequenced in a study of shared clonotypes between healthy human individuals. CD8 cells regarded as naive lacked CD45RO, were positively chosen for CCR7, and omitted terminally differentiated effector memory CD45RA+ cells. This table comes from immunoSEQ multiplex PCR, and its TCRdb copy is limited to in-frame clones, with some not included. Here the sample spans about 870,000 clones, over 90% being singletons. Sequenced: naive CD8+ T cells sorted from blood. Every receptor here comes from a man under 40 in good health.

The chain links TRBV27 to TRBJ1-5; D gene ambiguous. Looked up from germline, CDR1 is MNHEY and CDR2 is SMNVEV (reference sequence). V lost 6 bases and J 0 bases, leaving 9 bases between the germline ends. The length of the CDR3 is 14 residues. Here the CDR3 DNA reads TGTGCCAGCAGCCGTGACCGTAGCAATCAGCCCCAGCATTTT. It specifies CASSRDRSNQPQHF.

This sequence joins TRBV7-9 and TRBJ2-2; 7 positions agree with TRBD1. The ends lost 3 bases at V and 4 bases at J; junction bases unmatched: 11. The CDR3 is 17 residues long. CDR1 SEHNR and CDR2 FQNEAQ come from the germline V gene (reference sequence). CDR3 sequence: CASSFSRGSGGTGELFF. CDR3 nucleotide sequence: TGTGCCAGCAGCTTTAGCAGGGGATCAGGGGGCACCGGGGAGCTGTTTTTT.

A remark on this clone: This may be a read error: a much more frequent sequence differs by one nucleotide. The chain has TRBV28 and TRBJ2-2; unclear D gene. Germline CDR1 and CDR2: MDHEN and SYDVKM. Trimming left V 4 bases short and J 2 bases short, with 2 bases between. The CDR3 is 12 residues long. The CDR3 region has the DNA TGTGCCAGCAGTTACAACACCGGGGAGCTGTTTTTT. Protein product: CASSYNTGELFF.

This chain links TRBV5-5 with TRBJ2-7, with a possible D match to TRBD1 (6 bases). V was trimmed by 0 bases and J by 1 base, leaving 8 bases between them. Germline CDR1 is SGHKS and CDR2 is YYEKEE (reference sequence). This CDR3 has 14 amino acids. This CDR3 reads CASSLVQGSYEQYF. The CDR3 nucleotides read TGTGCCAGCAGCTTGGTTCAGGGGTCCTACGAGCAGTACTTC.

The chain has TRBV7-9 and TRBJ2-2; the match to TRBD1 covers 10 bases. CDR1 is SEHNR, CDR2 FQNEAQ, per germline (reference sequence). V shed 1 base and J 4 bases; nucleotides not matched to a gene: 6. The CDR3 runs 17 residues. CDR3 region: CASSLVGTGATTGELFF. CDR3 bases: TGTGCCAGCAGCTTAGTTGGGACAGGGGCGACCACCGGGGAGCTGTTTTTT.